The clone carrying this TCR beta chain was recorded many times. Authors' analysis steps: By means of reference gene primer amplification, nucleated cell counts were estimated. Libraries were prepared by immunoSEQ multiplex PCR; TCRdb keeps only in-frame clonotypes and omits some of them. That table gives V, J and clone size, and the DNA gave D and trimming. Of roughly 120,000 clones listed, more than 75% are singletons. This sample is part of a study of blood T cell repertoires in COVID-19. Turning to the study itself: Researchers got acute and convalescent COVID-19 samples from the United States, Italy and Spain. Sources were T cells, B-cell-depleted T cells, or PBMCs; the material itself was cDNA or gDNA.

Germline loops: CDR1 SGHRS, CDR2 YFSETQ. The CDR3 runs 17 residues. V dropped 3 bases and J dropped 6; count of bases not matched to a gene: 9. The origin of this receptor is a man aged 60-69 years with acute or convalescent COVID-19. The chain employs TRBV5-1 and TRBJ2-1; TRBD2 matches at 13 bases. Source material: peripheral blood. CDR3 in amino acids: CASSYGLAGVGANEQFF. CDR3 DNA sequence: TGCGCCAGCAGCTACGGACTAGCGGGAGTCGGGGCCAATGAGCAGTTCTTC.